The source of this TCR beta chain is a study of blood T cell repertoires in COVID-19. Study at large: Sites in the United States, Italy and Spain provided acute and convalescent COVID-19 samples.

V lost 2 bases and J 0 bases, leaving 8 bases between the germline ends. CDR1 SGHRS and CDR2 YFSETQ come from the germline V gene. The CDR3 is 14 amino acids. The assay was immunoSEQ multiplex PCR, and TCRdb's table has in-frame clones only and misses some. The table shows approximately 150,000 clones, with just over 85% occurring only once. Input material: peripheral blood. The rearrangement uses TRBV5-1 and TRBJ1-2; no clear D gene. This clonotype was sampled from a woman aged 60-75 years with acute or convalescent COVID-19. The CDR3 sequence: CASSLDGANYGYTF. CDR3 DNA sequence: TGCGCCAGCAGCTTAGACGGAGCTAACTATGGCTACACCTTC.